What follows are 7 T cell receptor beta chains derived from one specimen sequenced in a study of beta chain features in type 1 diabetes. Every isolated RNA sample was fully reverse transcribed, so sequencing captured expressed TCRB transcripts. Data came from immunoSEQ multiplex PCR; TCRdb stores just in-frame clones and leaves some out. Of under 450,000 clones in the sample, more than 11% were seen once. Source material: naive CD4+ T cells from blood. The receptors shown here come from a young man in good health.

The rearrangement uses TRBV7-9 and TRBJ2-5; D gene uncertain. Germline V lookup: CDR1 SEHNR, CDR2 FQNEAQ (reference sequence). The CDR3 runs 16 residues. Trimming stripped 1 base from V and 0 bases from J, with 12 bases between. The CDR3 loop is CASSLGRYKYQETQYF. CDR3 nucleotide sequence: TGTGCCAGCAGCTTAGGACGGTACAAGTACCAAGAGACCCAGTACTTC.

A word on this clone: Other nucleotide sequences in the sample specify the same CDR3. The chain recombines TRBV7-2 with TRBJ2-7; D is uncertain. Between the trimmed V and J ends, which lost 2 bases and 5 bases, there was a span of 4 bases. Looked up from germline, CDR1 is SGHTA and CDR2 is FQGNSA. This CDR3 spans 11 amino acids. The CDR3 DNA follows: TGTGCCAGCAGCTTATTGCACGAGCAGTACTTC. This gives the protein CASSLLHEQYF. The whole variable domain, remainder taken from reference TRBV7-2 and TRBJ2-7, is GAGVSQSPSNKVTEKGKDVELRCDPISGHTALYWYRQSLGQGLEFLIYFQGNSAPDKSGLPSDRFSAERTGGSVSTLTIQRTQQEDSAVYLCASSLLHEQYFGPGTRLTVT.

A few counts support this clone. V and J are TRBV14 and TRBJ2-5; no clear D gene. The germline V gene has CDR1 SGHDN and CDR2 FVKESK. This CDR3 has 14 amino acids. V gave up 4 bases and J gave up 4 bases, with 13 bases separating them. CDR3 nucleotide sequence: TGTGCCAGCAGCCCACGTTACGGTGGAGAGACCCAGTACTTC. Its translation is CASSPRYGGETQYF.

The chain carries TRBV18 and TRBJ2-6; possibly TRBD1 for D (6 bases). The CDR3 is 16 amino acids. In germline, CDR1 is KGHSH, CDR2 LQKENI. V was cut by 6 bases and J by 2 bases, with 14 bases left in between. CDR3 region: CASSTGRITGANVLTF. In DNA form, the CDR3 reads TGTGCCAGCTCGACAGGCCGTATCACTGGGGCCAACGTCCTGACTTTC.

The rearrangement uses TRBV7-2 and TRBJ2-3; D is unresolved. The CDR3 length is 15 residues. Trimming shortened V by 2 bases and J by 0 bases, and 9 bases separated the two germline ends. Germline V gene data show CDR1 as SGHTA and CDR2 as FQGNSA. As DNA, the CDR3 is TGTGCCAGCAGCTTACAGTCGGGCAGCACAGATACGCAGTATTTT. Its protein product is CASSLQSGSTDTQYF.

Concerning this clone: This sample includes further DNA sequences coding for the same CDR3. The chain joins TRBV30 to TRBJ1-1; D gene unclear. The CDR3 covers 13 residues. Germline values: CDR1 GTSNPN, CDR2 SVGIG (reference sequence). The germline V and J ends were trimmed by 3 bases and 0 bases, with 8 bases remaining between them. The CDR3 here is CAWRGSLNTEAFF. CDR3 sequence (DNA): TGTGCCTGGAGGGGCAGCCTGAACACTGAAGCTTTCTTT.

This clone has a handful of counts. V usage is TRBV21-1 and J usage is TRBJ2-1; TRBD2 is taken as the D call from the table, unchecked against the DNA. TRBV21-1 is shown as a pseudogene. The length of the CDR3 is 15 residues. As DNA, the CDR3 is TGTGCCAGCAGCAAAGCGCAGTGCGGGAACAATGAGCAGTTCTTC. Its protein is CASSKAQCGNNEQFF.